A single sample gave rise to the 2 T cell receptor beta chains below, sequenced in a study of blood T cell repertoires in COVID-19. Clones were sequenced by immunoSEQ multiplex PCR, and TCRdb holds only the in-frame ones, with some missing. The profile shows tens of thousands of clones, 80% to 90% of them singletons. The sequenced sample consisted of peripheral blood. These receptors all come from a woman between 50 and 59 years old with active COVID-19.

The chain has TRBV6-6 and TRBJ2-5; TRBD1 might be the D (6 bases). This CDR3 is 14 amino acids long. V lost 4 bases and J lost 4, with 13 bases in between. Germline V CDR1 and CDR2: MNHNY, SVGAGI (reference sequence). The CDR3 reads CASSSPWGPETQYF. The CDR3 DNA follows: TGTGCCAGCAGTTCCCCGTGGGGGCCAGAGACCCAGTACTTC.

The chain combines TRBV5-5 with TRBJ2-1; 9 positions match TRBD2. The V and J ends lost 4 bases and 8 bases, in that order; junction bases with no gene match: 16. The CDR3 length is 17 residues. Germline CDR1 and CDR2: SGHKS and YYEKEE (reference sequence). The CDR3 reads CASSALPGGGRGDEQFF. The CDR3 DNA reads as TGTGCCAGCAGCGCCCTTCCGGGAGGCGGGAGGGGGGATGAGCAGTTCTTC.